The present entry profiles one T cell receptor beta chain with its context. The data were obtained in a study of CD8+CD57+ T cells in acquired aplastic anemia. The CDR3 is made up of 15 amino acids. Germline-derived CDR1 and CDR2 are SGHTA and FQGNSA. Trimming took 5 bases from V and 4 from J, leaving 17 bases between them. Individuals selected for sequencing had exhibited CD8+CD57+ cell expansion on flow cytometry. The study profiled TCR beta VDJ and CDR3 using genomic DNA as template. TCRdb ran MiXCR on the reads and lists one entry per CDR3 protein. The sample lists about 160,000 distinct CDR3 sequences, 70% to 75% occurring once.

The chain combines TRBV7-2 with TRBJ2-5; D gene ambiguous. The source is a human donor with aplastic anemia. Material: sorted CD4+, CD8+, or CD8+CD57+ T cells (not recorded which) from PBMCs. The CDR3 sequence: CASSIHLGRLETQYF. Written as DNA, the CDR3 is TGTGCCAGCAGCATCCATTTGGGCCGTTTAGAGACCCAGTACTTC.